This T cell receptor (beta chain) was documented in a study of metastatic and nonmetastatic thyroid tumors. Turning to the study itself: Repertoires of blood and of tissue (tumor or nodule) from malignant and benign thyroid patients were compared. Whole-study results and caveats: As reported, TCR beta diversity in blood and tumor was significantly higher in malignant thyroid tumors than in benign nodules.

How the authors handled the data: CDR3 was compared across clinicopathological groups, and the resulting differences were used to build a distant-metastasis classifier for papillary thyroid cancer. TCRdb reprocessed the PCR reads via MiXCR. These V and J calls originate from TCRdb's pipeline instead of the authors' own analysis. The sample lists about 14,000 clones; over 25% were seen once. Comments on this clone: Antigen: not known.

Each patient came to thyroid surgery without any prior treatment (of any kind). V lost 3 bases and J 0 bases, leaving 15 bases between the germline ends. Germline lookup yields CDR1 GTSNPN and CDR2 SVGIG (reference sequence). The CDR3 runs to 15 residues. Material for sequencing was tumor tissue. The chain links TRBV30 to TRBJ2-7; tentative D call: TRBD1 (5 bases). The clonotype comes from a female donor with papillary thyroid cancer or a benign thyroid nodule (not recorded which). Some clones in this sample may be carry-over from other donors' samples. This CDR3 reads CAWSPASGLSYEQYF. Here the CDR3 DNA reads TGTGCCTGGAGCCCCGCCTCAGGGCTCTCCTACGAGCAGTACTTC.